This TCR beta chain was captured in a study of long-term antiretroviral therapy in people with HIV. Whole-study findings and limits: Those clones which expanded before ART made up the dominant part of the repertoire at all time points.

Each HIV-infected participant was given treatment in the United States. Specimens held roughly 0.9-10 million cryopreserved PBMC prior to DNA extraction. With regard to this clone: As yet, its antigen is unknown.

V lost 7 bases, J lost 3 bases, and 7 bases stayed unmatched. Germline V gene sequence: CDR1 MGHRA, CDR2 YSYEKL. This CDR3 spans 15 amino acids. Sequencing used immunoSEQ v3.0 at survey level. Per sample, sequencing targeted about 35,000-55,000 T-cell genomes. Here immunoSEQ multiplex PCR was the method, and the copy in TCRdb shows in-frame clones only, minus some. The sample includes 15,000 or so clones, approximately 90% seen only once; the top ten take around 12%. The source of this sequence is a man aged 50 to 59 with HIV. The V call is TRBV4-1, the J call TRBJ1-5; 9 bases are shared with TRBD1. This material consisted of unsorted PBMCs, taken 0.7 years before starting antiretroviral therapy. The CDR3 loop is CASNPGQGNNQPQHF. Written as DNA, the CDR3 is TGCGCCAGCAATCCGGGACAGGGAAACAATCAGCCCCAGCATTTT.